This passage covers 23 T cell receptor beta chains from one sample sequenced in a study of blood T cell repertoires in COVID-19. Clones were read by immunoSEQ multiplex PCR, and TCRdb kept only the in-frame ones, dropping some. Seen here are roughly 100,000 clones, roughly three quarters observed once, and the top ten hold roughly 9.8%. The sample taken for sequencing was peripheral blood. The receptors were sampled from a woman of 80 years or more with acute or convalescent COVID-19.

This clone has only a few counts. The CDR3 loop is CASSVEPGGSSEQYF. CDR3 coding DNA: TGTGCCAGCAGCGTCGAGCCCGGCGGGAGTAGTGAGCAGTACTTC. The chain carries TRBV7-2 and TRBJ2-7; 7 nucleotides align to TRBD2. Germline-derived CDR1 and CDR2 are SGHTA and FQGNSA. The J segment lost 7 bases and the V segment lost 5 bases, leaving 14 bases of the junction unmatched. The CDR3 runs 15 residues.

The V call is TRBV29-1, the J call TRBJ2-3; D call uncertain. The ends were cut back, 7 bases at V and 1 base at J, with 12 bases in the middle. CDR3 size: 13 residues. Germline CDR1 reads SQVTM; CDR2 reads ANQGSEA. The CDR3 is CSGQALGTDTQYF. The CDR3 DNA reads as TGCAGCGGTCAGGCGTTGGGCACAGATACGCAGTATTTT.

The chain couples TRBV28 to TRBJ1-1; a weak D match, TRBD1 (5 bases). The V end lost 6 bases, the J end lost 5 bases, and 16 bases lay between the germline ends. CDR3 length: 14 residues. Germline CDR1 is MDHEN and CDR2 is SYDVKM. This chain's CDR3 is CASSSMGLGTEAFF. The CDR3 DNA reads TGTGCCAGCAGCTCGATGGGGCTGGGGACTGAAGCTTTCTTT.

The chain couples TRBV6-4 to TRBJ2-1, with D unresolved. The germline CDR1 and CDR2 sequences are MRHNA and SNTAGT. The CDR3 contains 13 residues. Trimming removed 2 bases at V and 6 bases at J, with 8 bases between. CDR3 amino acids: CASSDAWSNEQFF. In nucleotides, the CDR3 is TGTGCCAGCAGTGACGCTTGGAGCAATGAGCAGTTCTTC.

The chain uses TRBV6-1 and TRBJ2-2; D is perhaps TRBD2 (6 bases). The CDR3 is 16 residues long. Germline V CDR1 and CDR2: MNHNS, SASEGT. Deletions cut 4 bases from V and 3 bases from J, with 15 bases between. The CDR3 region is CASSVAASTDTGELFF. The CDR3, as DNA: TGTGCCAGCAGTGTAGCGGCCTCCACAGACACCGGGGAGCTGTTTTTT.

The rearrangement joins TRBV4-1 to TRBJ2-7; D is perhaps TRBD2 (8 bases). Per the germline V gene, CDR1 is MGHRA and CDR2 is YSYEKL. This CDR3 comprises 18 residues. Trimming stripped 4 bases from V and 1 base from J, with 23 bases between. CDR3 coding DNA: TGCGCCAGCAGCCCTCGGACAGGAACTAGCGGCTTATCCTACGAGCAGTACTTC. Translated: CASSPRTGTSGLSYEQYF.

This clone was seen just once. The chain links TRBV27 to TRBJ2-1, with 9 bases identical to TRBD2. Per germline, CDR1 MNHEY and CDR2 SMNVEV (reference sequence). Unmatched junction bases numbered 7, after V lost 6 bases and J lost 4 bases. CDR3 size: 15 residues. The CDR3 sequence is CASRGLAGDYNEQFF. As DNA, the CDR3 is TGTGCCAGCAGGGGGTTAGCGGGAGATTACAATGAGCAGTTCTTC.

This clone was detected a few times. This rearrangement joins TRBV29-1 to TRBJ2-5; 10 positions agree with TRBD2. The germline gives CDR1 SQVTM, CDR2 ANQGSEA. With 6 bases clipped from V and 4 bases from J, the junction kept 8 bases outside the gene matches. CDR3 length: 14 residues. The CDR3 reads CSVSGTSDLETQYF. The CDR3 region has the DNA TGCAGCGTCTCCGGGACTAGCGACCTAGAGACCCAGTACTTC.

The chain carries TRBV4-1 and TRBJ2-7, with D maybe TRBD1 (5 bases). Germline CDR1 and CDR2: MGHRA and YSYEKL. This CDR3 contains 14 residues. Between the trimmed V and J ends, which lost 4 bases and 4 bases, there was a span of 14 bases. The CDR3 loop is CASSLRTRPYEQYF. The CDR3 DNA follows: TGCGCCAGCAGCCTCAGGACAAGACCATACGAGCAGTACTTC.

This clone is medium-sized. The chain carries TRBV27 and TRBJ2-2, with 9 bases matching TRBD1. The CDR3 is made up of 15 amino acids. Per the germline V gene, CDR1 is MNHEY and CDR2 is SMNVEV (reference sequence). Trimming took 7 bases from V and 7 from J; bases not matched to a gene: 10. The CDR3 coding sequence is TGTGCCAGCAATACGGGACAGGGCGGAGGCGGGGAGCTGTTTTTT. Amino acid sequence: CASNTGQGGGGELFF.

The rearrangement uses TRBV2 and TRBJ2-5, with 7 bases matching TRBD1. This CDR3 is built from 14 residues. The J segment lost 4 bases and the V segment lost 7 bases, leaving 9 bases of the junction unmatched. CDR1 is SNHLY and CDR2 is FYNNEI in the germline V gene. The CDR3 protein is CASTWTGHIETQYF. The CDR3 DNA sequence: TGTGCCAGCACTTGGACAGGTCATATAGAGACCCAGTACTTC.

This chain uses TRBV7-9 with TRBJ1-4; TRBD1 agrees at 8 bases. Germline V gives CDR1 SEHNR, CDR2 FQNEAQ (reference sequence). The ends lost 5 bases at V and 5 bases at J; junction bases unmatched: 4. CDR3 length: 14 amino acids. CDR3 protein: CASSTGQGNEKLFF. The DNA for the CDR3 is TGTGCCAGCAGCACAGGACAGGGCAATGAAAAACTGTTTTTT.

A few counts support this clone. The J gene is TRBJ1-2, the V gene TRBV10-3; 8 bases align to TRBD1. The V and J ends lost 6 bases and 7 bases, in that order; junction bases with no gene match: 13. CDR1 and CDR2 from the germline V gene are ENHRY and SYGVKD. The CDR3 totals 15 residues. CDR3 sequence: CAIRVRTGLSGGYTF. The CDR3 nucleotides read TGTGCCATCAGGGTCAGGACAGGGTTATCTGGTGGCTACACCTTC.

The rearrangement uses TRBV25-1 and TRBJ1-1; tentative D call: TRBD1 (6 bases). This CDR3 is 15 amino acids long. V lost 6 bases and J lost 7, with 21 bases in between. Germline values: CDR1 MGHDK, CDR2 SYGVNS. Here the CDR3 reads CASRGTGSELGEAFF. CDR3 nucleotides: TGTGCCAGCAGGGGTACAGGGTCGGAGCTGGGTGAAGCTTTCTTT.

The chain uses TRBV7-2 and TRBJ2-2; TRBD1 matches 8 bases. The CDR3 has 15 amino acids. Losses at the gene ends were 6 bases for V and 1 base for J; bases not matched to a gene: 4. CDR1 and CDR2 (germline): SGHTA, FQGNSA. CDR3: CASRLRGLNTGELFF. CDR3 in DNA: TGTGCCAGCAGGCTCAGGGGGCTGAACACCGGGGAGCTGTTTTTT.

This clone has a handful of counts. The chain joins TRBV5-1 to TRBJ1-2; 8 bases map to TRBD1. V lost 2 bases, J lost 5 bases, and 2 bases stayed unmatched. This CDR3 has 13 residues. The germline gives CDR1 SGHRS, CDR2 YFSETQ. Here the CDR3 DNA reads TGCGCCAGCAGCTTCGACAGGGGTTATGGCTACACCTTC. Protein sequence: CASSFDRGYGYTF.

The chain joins TRBV5-6 to TRBJ1-6, with D perhaps TRBD1 (6 bases). The germline gives CDR1 SGHDT, CDR2 YYEEEE. Trimming took off 4 bases at V and 10 bases at J, with 21 bases between the two ends. CDR3 size: 16 residues. The chain's CDR3 is CASSPNIWDNLSPLHF. The DNA of the CDR3 is TGTGCCAGCAGCCCAAATATTTGGGACAATCTCTCACCCCTCCACTTT.

The count of this clone is one. This chain connects TRBV3-1 (or the pseudogene TRBV3-2) to TRBJ2-4, with a possible D match to TRBD1 (6 bases). The ends were cut back, 6 bases at V and 2 bases at J, with 26 bases in the middle. The CDR3 length is 19 residues. CDR1 and CDR2 (germline): LGHDT, YNNKEL (reference sequence). CDR3 in amino acids: CASSLLLGHTTTPKNIQYF. The CDR3 nucleotides read TGTGCCAGCAGTCTGCTTTTGGGACATACTACTACCCCCAAAAACATTCAGTACTTC.

This chain uses TRBV2 with TRBJ1-1, with 8 bases identical to TRBD1. The CDR3 loop spans 14 amino acids. The germline V gene encodes CDR1 SNHLY and CDR2 FYNNEI. V shed 6 bases and J 3 bases; nucleotides not matched to a gene: 6. CDR3 protein: CASSGDRRYTEAFF. Here the CDR3 DNA reads TGTGCCAGCAGCGGGGACAGGAGATACACTGAAGCTTTCTTT.

The chain recombines TRBV13 with TRBJ2-2; 9 bases are a match to TRBD2. CDR3 length: 17 residues. Germline CDR1 PRHDT, CDR2 FYEKMQ (reference sequence). V shed 5 bases and J 5 bases; nucleotides not matched to a gene: 12. The CDR3 reads CASSAPRGLADTGELFF. CDR3 DNA sequence: TGTGCCAGCAGCGCCCCGCGGGGACTAGCCGATACCGGGGAGCTGTTTTTT.

CDR3 sequence: CASSAGQGIYEQYF. Here the CDR3 DNA reads TGTGCCAGCAGCGCAGGACAGGGAATTTACGAGCAGTACTTC. V usage is TRBV11-2 and J usage is TRBJ2-7, with 8 positions matching TRBD1. The CDR3 extends over 14 amino acids. The germline V gene encodes CDR1 SGHAT and CDR2 FQNNGV. The ends lost 5 bases at V and 4 bases at J; junction bases unmatched: 7.

V and J are TRBV18 and TRBJ1-1; 10 positions match TRBD1. In germline, CDR1 is KGHSH, CDR2 LQKENI. CDR3 length equals 17 residues. V shed 5 bases, J shed 3 bases, and the junction held 12 bases outside the gene matches. In DNA form, the CDR3 reads TGTGCCAGCTCATTACAGGGAACGGGACAGGGGTACACTGAAGCTTTCTTT. The encoded protein is CASSLQGTGQGYTEAFF.

This chain joins TRBV6-4 and TRBJ2-2; perhaps TRBD1 as D (6 bases). V lost 7 bases to trimming and J lost 0 bases, with 9 bases between them. Germline V CDR1 and CDR2: MRHNA, SNTAGT. The CDR3 is 14 amino acids. CDR3 DNA: TGTGCCAGCAAGGGGGAGCCGAACACCGGGGAGCTGTTTTTT. It specifies CASKGEPNTGELFF.